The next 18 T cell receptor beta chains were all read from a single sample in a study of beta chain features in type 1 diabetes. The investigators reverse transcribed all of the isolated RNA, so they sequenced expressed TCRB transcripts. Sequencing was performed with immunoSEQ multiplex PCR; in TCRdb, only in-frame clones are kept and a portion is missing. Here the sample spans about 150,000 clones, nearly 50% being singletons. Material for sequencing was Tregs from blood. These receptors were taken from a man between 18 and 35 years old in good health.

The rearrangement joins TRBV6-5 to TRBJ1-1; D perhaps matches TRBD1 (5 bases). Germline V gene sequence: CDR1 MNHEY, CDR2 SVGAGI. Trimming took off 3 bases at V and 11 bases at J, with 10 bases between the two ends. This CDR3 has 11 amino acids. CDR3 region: CASSYGGDAFF. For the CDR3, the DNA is TGTGCCAGCAGTTATGGAGGGGATGCTTTCTTT.

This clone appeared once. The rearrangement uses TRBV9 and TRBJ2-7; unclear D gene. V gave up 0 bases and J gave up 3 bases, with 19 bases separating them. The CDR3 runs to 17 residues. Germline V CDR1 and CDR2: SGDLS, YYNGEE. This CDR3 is CASSVEPVEEYHYEQYF. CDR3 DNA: TGTGCCAGCAGCGTAGAGCCAGTCGAGGAGTACCACTACGAGCAGTACTTC.

For the CDR3, the DNA is TGTGCCAGCAGCCTCGGACAGGGGTGGGATGAGCAGTTCTTC. This codes for CASSLGQGWDEQFF. The chain recombines TRBV7-2 with TRBJ2-1; the match to TRBD1 covers 9 bases. Looked up from germline, CDR1 is SGHTA and CDR2 is FQGNSA. The junction had 7 bases not matched to a gene; V was cut back by 5 bases and J by 8 bases. The CDR3 is 14 amino acids.

The DNA for the CDR3 is TGTGCCAGCAGTTTGTGGGACAGACCCTACGAGCAGTACTTC. It is translated as CASSLWDRPYEQYF. The rearrangement joins TRBV28 to TRBJ2-7; 7 nucleotides align to TRBD1. This CDR3 has 14 residues. The trim removed 3 bases at V and 2 bases at J, leaving 4 bases unmatched. Germline CDR1 MDHEN, CDR2 SYDVKM.

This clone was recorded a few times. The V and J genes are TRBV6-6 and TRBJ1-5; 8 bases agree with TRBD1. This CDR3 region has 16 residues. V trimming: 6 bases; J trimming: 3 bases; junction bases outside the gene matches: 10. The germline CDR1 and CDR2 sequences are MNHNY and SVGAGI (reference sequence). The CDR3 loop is CASSFTQGVVNQPQHF. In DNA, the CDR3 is TGTGCCAGCAGCTTTACACAGGGGGTGGTCAATCAGCCCCAGCATTTT.

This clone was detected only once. This chain's CDR3 is CASSFGGDSSYEQYF. The CDR3 coding sequence is TGTGCCAGCAGCTTTGGAGGGGACAGCTCCTACGAGCAGTACTTC. The chain recombines TRBV7-2 with TRBJ2-7; tentative D call: TRBD1 (7 bases). Per germline, CDR1 SGHTA and CDR2 FQGNSA. Trimming removed 3 bases from V and 0 bases from J, with 12 bases in between. This CDR3 spans 15 amino acids.

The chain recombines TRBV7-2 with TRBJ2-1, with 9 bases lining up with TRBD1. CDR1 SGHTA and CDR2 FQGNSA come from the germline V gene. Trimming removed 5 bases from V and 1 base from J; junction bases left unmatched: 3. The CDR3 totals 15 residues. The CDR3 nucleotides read TGTGCCAGCAGCCTCGGGACAGGGTCCTACAATGAGCAGTTCTTC. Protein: CASSLGTGSYNEQFF. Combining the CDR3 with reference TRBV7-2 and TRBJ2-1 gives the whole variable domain GAGVSQSPSNKVTEKGKDVELRCDPISGHTALYWYRQSLGQGLEFLIYFQGNSAPDKSGLPSDRFSAERTGGSVSTLTIQRTQQEDSAVYLCASSLGTGSYNEQFFGPGTRLTVL.

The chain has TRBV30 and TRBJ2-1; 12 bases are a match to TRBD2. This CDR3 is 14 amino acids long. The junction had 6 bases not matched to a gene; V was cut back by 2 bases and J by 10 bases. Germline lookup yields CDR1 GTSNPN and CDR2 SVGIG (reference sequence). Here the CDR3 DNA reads TGTGCCTGGAGTCCTAGCGGGAGGGCCTCGGAGCAGTTCTTC. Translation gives CAWSPSGRASEQFF.

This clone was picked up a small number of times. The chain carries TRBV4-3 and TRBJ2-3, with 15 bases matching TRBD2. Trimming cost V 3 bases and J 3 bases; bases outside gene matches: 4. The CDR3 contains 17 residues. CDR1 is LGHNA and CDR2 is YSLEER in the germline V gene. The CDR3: CASSQGTSGGSTDTQYF. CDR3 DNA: TGCGCCAGCAGCCAGGGGACTAGCGGGGGGTCGACAGATACGCAGTATTTT.

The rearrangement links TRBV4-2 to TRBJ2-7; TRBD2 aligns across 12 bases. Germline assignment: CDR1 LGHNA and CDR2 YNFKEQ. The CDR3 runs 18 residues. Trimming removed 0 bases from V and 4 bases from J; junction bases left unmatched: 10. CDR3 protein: CASSQDPLASGRGYEQYF. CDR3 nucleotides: TGTGCCAGCAGCCAAGATCCCCTGGCTAGCGGGAGGGGATACGAGCAGTACTTC.

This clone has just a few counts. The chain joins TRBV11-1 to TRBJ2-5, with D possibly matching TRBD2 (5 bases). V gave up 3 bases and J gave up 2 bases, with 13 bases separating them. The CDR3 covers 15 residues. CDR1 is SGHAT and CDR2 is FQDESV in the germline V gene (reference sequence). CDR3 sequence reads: CASSFNPTGQETQYF. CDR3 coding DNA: TGTGCCAGCAGCTTCAACCCGACGGGACAAGAGACCCAGTACTTC.

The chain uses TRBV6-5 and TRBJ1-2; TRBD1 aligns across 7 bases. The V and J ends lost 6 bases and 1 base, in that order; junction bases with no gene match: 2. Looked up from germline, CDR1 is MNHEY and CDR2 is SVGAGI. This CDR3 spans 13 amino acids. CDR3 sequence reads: CASRWDSNYGYTF. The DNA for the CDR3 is TGTGCCAGCAGATGGGACAGTAACTATGGCTACACCTTC.

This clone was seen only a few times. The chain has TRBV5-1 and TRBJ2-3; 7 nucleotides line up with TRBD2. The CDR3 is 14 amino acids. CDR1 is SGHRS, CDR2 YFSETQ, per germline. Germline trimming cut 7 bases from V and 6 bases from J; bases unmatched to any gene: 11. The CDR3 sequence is CASEVAGLADTQYF. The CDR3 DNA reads TGCGCCAGCGAGGTAGCGGGCTTAGCGGATACGCAGTATTTT. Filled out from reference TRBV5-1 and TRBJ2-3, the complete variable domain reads KAGVTQTPRYLIKTRGQQVTLSCSPISGHRSVSWYQQTPGQGLQFLFEYFSETQRNKGNFPGRFSGRQFSNSRSEMNVSTLELGDSALYLCASEVAGLADTQYFGPGTRLTVL.

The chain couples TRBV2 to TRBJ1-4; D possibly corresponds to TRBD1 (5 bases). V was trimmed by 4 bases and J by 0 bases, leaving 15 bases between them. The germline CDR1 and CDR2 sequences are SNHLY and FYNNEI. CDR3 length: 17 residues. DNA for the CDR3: TGTGCCAGCAGTGCCGCGGCAGGGCTTGCAACTAATGAAAAACTGTTTTTT. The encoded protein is CASSAAAGLATNEKLFF.

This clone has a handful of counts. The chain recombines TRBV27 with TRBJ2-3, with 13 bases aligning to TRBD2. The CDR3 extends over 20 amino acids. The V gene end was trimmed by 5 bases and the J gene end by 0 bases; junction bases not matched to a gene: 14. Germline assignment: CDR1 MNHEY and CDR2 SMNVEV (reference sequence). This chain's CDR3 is CASSPIPGLAGWWSTDTQYF. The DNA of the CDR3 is TGTGCCAGCAGTCCGATCCCGGGACTAGCGGGGTGGTGGAGCACAGATACGCAGTATTTT.

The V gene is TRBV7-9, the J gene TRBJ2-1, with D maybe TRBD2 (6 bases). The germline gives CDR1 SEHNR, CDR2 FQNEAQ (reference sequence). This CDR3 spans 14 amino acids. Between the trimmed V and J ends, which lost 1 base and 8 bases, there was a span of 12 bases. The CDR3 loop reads CASSLVGGFDEQFF. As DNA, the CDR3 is TGTGCCAGCAGCTTAGTTGGGGGGTTCGATGAGCAGTTCTTC.

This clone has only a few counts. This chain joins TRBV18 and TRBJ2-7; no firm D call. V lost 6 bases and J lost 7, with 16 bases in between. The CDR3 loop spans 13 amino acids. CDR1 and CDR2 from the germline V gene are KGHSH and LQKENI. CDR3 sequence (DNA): TGTGCCAGCTCTACGAGACTCCCGCTAGAGCAGTACTTC. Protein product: CASSTRLPLEQYF.

This chain's CDR3 is CASSLARGAVTGELFF. CDR3 sequence (DNA): TGTGCCAGCAGCTTAGCGCGGGGCGCCGTCACCGGGGAGCTGTTTTTT. This chain uses TRBV7-2 with TRBJ2-2; a possible D gene is TRBD2 (6 bases). From germline, CDR1 is SGHTA and CDR2 FQGNSA. The CDR3 is 16 amino acids. V lost 0 bases, J lost 4 bases, and 12 bases lay in between.